This T cell receptor beta chain is drawn from a study of blood T cell repertoires in COVID-19. The CDR3 is made up of 19 amino acids. The ends lost 7 bases at V and 10 bases at J; junction bases unmatched: 28. Germline-derived CDR1 and CDR2 are SGHTA and FQGNSA. The data were produced by immunoSEQ multiplex PCR, yet TCRdb's version contains in-frame clones alone and is incomplete. The sample yields about 440,000 clones, about 85% seen once. This clonotype was sampled from a woman aged 18 to 35 with acute COVID-19. V and J are TRBV7-2 and TRBJ2-1; 7 bases line up with TRBD2. Sequenced input: PBMCs or T cells enriched from blood (not recorded which). In DNA, the CDR3 is TGTGCCAGCACCCTTAGAACCGGGGGGTTTACGGAAACCGGGGGAGAGCAGTTCTTC. This codes for CASTLRTGGFTETGGEQFF.